The 18 T cell receptor beta chains below were found in one sample sequenced in a study of blood T cell repertoires in COVID-19. The protocol was immunoSEQ multiplex PCR, while the TCRdb copy is restricted to in-frame clones and leaves out a portion. Found here are about 330,000 clones, 92% of them singletons; the top ten hold less than 20%. The material sequenced was PBMCs or T cells enriched from blood (not recorded which). These receptors originate from a woman aged 25 to 45 who had recovered from COVID-19.

The chain recombines TRBV5-1 with TRBJ2-2, with a possible D match to TRBD2 (5 bases). CDR3 size: 16 residues. V lost 3 bases and J lost 0, with 12 bases in between. Germline V lookup: CDR1 SGHRS, CDR2 YFSETQ. The CDR3 is CASSSLGEANTGELFF. In DNA form, the CDR3 reads TGCGCCAGCAGCTCACTGGGAGAAGCGAACACCGGGGAGCTGTTTTTT.

The V gene is TRBV9, the J gene TRBJ2-4; D possibly corresponds to TRBD1 (6 bases). V was shortened by 0 bases and J by 3 bases, with 10 bases between the two germline ends. CDR1 and CDR2 from the germline V gene are SGDLS and YYNGEE. This CDR3 contains 15 residues. The CDR3 DNA reads as TGTGCCAGCAGCGTAGAGGGGGACGTCAAAAACATTCAGTACTTC. This gives the protein CASSVEGDVKNIQYF.

This chain links TRBV27 with TRBJ1-1, with a tentative D call TRBD1 (6 bases). The CDR3 consists of 17 residues. V was shortened by 0 bases and J by 4 bases, with 18 bases between the two germline ends. Germline CDR1 reads MNHEY; CDR2 reads SMNVEV (reference sequence). CDR3 in amino acids: CASSLSGQLNGVTEAFF. CDR3 coding DNA: TGTGCCAGCAGTTTATCTGGACAGTTGAATGGGGTCACTGAAGCTTTCTTT.

The rearrangement joins TRBV6-2 or TRBV6-3 to TRBJ1-6; D may be TRBD1 (5 bases). Germline V gives CDR1 MNHEY, CDR2 SVGEGT. The length of the CDR3 is 16 residues. V lost 2 bases, J lost 5 bases, and 13 bases lay in between. CDR3 nucleotides: TGTGCCAGCAGTTACAAGGGGATAGAAAATAATTCACCCCTCCACTTT. Translated, it gives CASSYKGIENNSPLHF.

This clone was picked up one time. V is TRBV12-3 or TRBV12-4 and J is TRBJ1-1; no firm D call. The CDR3 is 13 amino acids. Trimming took 3 bases from V and 1 from J, leaving 6 bases between them. The CDR3 DNA is TGTGCCAGCAGTTTTCCCAAGAACACTGAAGCTTTCTTT. Amino acid sequence: CASSFPKNTEAFF.

The CDR3 protein is CSVVPTGGRDTEAFF. The DNA for the CDR3 is TGCAGCGTCGTACCAACAGGGGGCAGGGACACTGAAGCTTTCTTT. The chain couples TRBV29-1 to TRBJ1-1, with 9 nucleotides matching TRBD1. CDR1 is SQVTM and CDR2 is ANQGSEA in the germline V gene. The ends lost 6 bases at V and 3 bases at J; junction bases unmatched: 11. The CDR3 length is 15 residues.

This clone was seen only a few times. The genes are TRBV19 and TRBJ1-5, with D maybe TRBD1 (6 bases). Trimming stripped 4 bases from V and 6 bases from J, with 10 bases between. Germline V gives CDR1 LNHDA, CDR2 SQIVND (reference sequence). CDR3 length equals 13 residues. For the CDR3, the DNA is TGTGCCAGTAGTACAGGGGTCGGTCAGCCCCAGCATTTT. This translates into CASSTGVGQPQHF. Using reference TRBV19 and TRBJ1-5 for the parts outside the CDR3, the full variable domain is DGGITQSPKYLFRKEGQNVTLSCEQNLNHDAMYWYRQDPGQGLRLIYYSQIVNDFQKGDIAEGYSVSREKKESFPLTVTSAQKNPTAFYLCASSTGVGQPQHFGDGTRLSIL.

CDR3 in DNA: TGTGCCAGCAGCGTCTTCGCGGGACAGGGCGATTCACCCCTCCACTTT. Protein product: CASSVFAGQGDSPLHF. The V gene is TRBV9, the J gene TRBJ1-6, with TRBD1 matching 9 bases. The germline V gene has CDR1 SGDLS and CDR2 YYNGEE. This CDR3 is 16 amino acids long. Trimming at V came to 2 bases and at J to 8 bases, leaving 8 bases not matched to a gene.

V gene TRBV28 combines with J gene TRBJ1-4; the D is unclear. V was shortened by 8 bases and J by 10 bases, with 20 bases between the two germline ends. The V gene's germline CDR1 is MDHEN and CDR2 SYDVKM. The CDR3 is 14 amino acids. CDR3 sequence (DNA): TGTGCCAGCTTTCCCTCCGGGATTGGTAGAAAACTGTTTTTT. It is translated as CASFPSGIGRKLFF.

This chain uses TRBV5-1 with TRBJ2-2; 8 bases align to TRBD2. The CDR3 loop spans 16 amino acids. V was pared by 4 bases and J by 7 bases, with 12 bases of the junction left unmatched. Germline CDR1 reads SGHRS; CDR2 reads YFSETQ. In DNA, the CDR3 is TGCGCCAGCAGCCCCGGGGGGGGAAACAGCGGCGGGGAGCTGTTTTTT. Translated: CASSPGGGNSGGELFF.

The chain uses TRBV19 and TRBJ2-1; 11 nucleotides line up with TRBD2. This CDR3 spans 17 amino acids. Germline assignment: CDR1 LNHDA and CDR2 SQIVND (reference sequence). J lost 3 bases, V lost 1 base, and 5 bases had no gene match. CDR3 in amino acids: CASSIGSGTSGYNEQFF. Written as DNA, the CDR3 is TGTGCCAGTAGTATAGGATCCGGGACTAGCGGCTACAATGAGCAGTTCTTC.

The chain carries TRBV5-1 and TRBJ1-1, with a possible D match to TRBD1 (6 bases). Trimming took 5 bases from V and 1 from J, leaving 9 bases between them. The CDR3 sequence is 13 residues long. In germline, CDR1 is SGHRS, CDR2 YFSETQ. The CDR3 sequence is CASRRGQNTEAFF. CDR3 nucleotides: TGCGCCAGCAGACGGGGACAGAACACTGAAGCTTTCTTT. The complete variable domain, with remaining parts taken from reference TRBV5-1 and TRBJ1-1, reads KAGVTQTPRYLIKTRGQQVTLSCSPISGHRSVSWYQQTPGQGLQFLFEYFSETQRNKGNFPGRFSGRQFSNSRSEMNVSTLELGDSALYLCASRRGQNTEAFFGQGTRLTVV.

The chain joins TRBV19 to TRBJ1-4, with D possibly matching TRBD1 (5 bases). This CDR3 region has 14 residues. Looked up from germline, CDR1 is LNHDA and CDR2 is SQIVND (reference sequence). The V end lost 9 bases, the J end lost 0 bases, and 11 bases lay between the germline ends. The CDR3 reads CASRRGATNEKLFF. The CDR3 coding sequence is TGTGCCAGCAGAAGGGGCGCAACTAATGAAAAACTGTTTTTT.

The chain combines TRBV2 with TRBJ1-6, with 7 bases lining up with TRBD1. With V trimmed by 4 bases and J by 10 bases, 10 bases remained unmatched. The germline gives CDR1 SNHLY, CDR2 FYNNEI. CDR3 length: 15 amino acids. The CDR3 DNA follows: TGTGCCAGCAGTGGACAGGGCTTGAGTAGGTCACCCCTCCACTTT. This codes for CASSGQGLSRSPLHF.

This clone appeared once. The chain carries TRBV6-2 or TRBV6-3 and TRBJ2-7, with D tentatively TRBD1 (6 bases). CDR1 and CDR2 (germline): MNHEY, SVGEGT. Trimming stripped 6 bases from V and 3 bases from J, with 12 bases between. The CDR3 is made up of 13 amino acids. CDR3 protein: CASSPDRIYEQYF. The CDR3 DNA follows: TGTGCCAGCAGCCCCGACAGGATCTACGAGCAGTACTTC.

The chain carries TRBV4-3 and TRBJ2-6; perhaps TRBD1 as D (5 bases). The CDR3 contains 19 residues. V was trimmed by 0 bases and J by 2 bases, leaving 17 bases between them. Germline values: CDR1 LGHNA, CDR2 YSLEER. The CDR3 DNA sequence: TGCGCCAGCAGCCAAGATATAGGGGCAGGGTGGGCTGGGGCCAACGTCCTGACTTTC. It is translated as CASSQDIGAGWAGANVLTF.

The rearrangement joins TRBV6-5 to TRBJ2-2; 7 bases fit TRBD2. The CDR3 has 15 amino acids. From germline, CDR1 is MNHEY and CDR2 SVGAGI. V gave up 8 bases and J gave up 8 bases; unmatched junction bases: 14. CDR3 protein: CASGIREAPPGELFF. The CDR3 DNA sequence: TGTGCCAGCGGAATCCGGGAGGCCCCCCCGGGGGAGCTGTTTTTT.

CDR3 region: CASSLRLRLVAGGGEQFF. The CDR3, as DNA: TGTGCCAGCAGTTTACGACTTCGGTTGGTAGCGGGAGGAGGTGAGCAGTTCTTC. The V gene is TRBV28, the J gene TRBJ2-1, with TRBD2 matching 10 bases. The CDR3 sequence is 18 residues long. From germline, CDR1 is MDHEN and CDR2 SYDVKM. V gave up 2 bases and J gave up 9 bases; unmatched junction bases: 16.